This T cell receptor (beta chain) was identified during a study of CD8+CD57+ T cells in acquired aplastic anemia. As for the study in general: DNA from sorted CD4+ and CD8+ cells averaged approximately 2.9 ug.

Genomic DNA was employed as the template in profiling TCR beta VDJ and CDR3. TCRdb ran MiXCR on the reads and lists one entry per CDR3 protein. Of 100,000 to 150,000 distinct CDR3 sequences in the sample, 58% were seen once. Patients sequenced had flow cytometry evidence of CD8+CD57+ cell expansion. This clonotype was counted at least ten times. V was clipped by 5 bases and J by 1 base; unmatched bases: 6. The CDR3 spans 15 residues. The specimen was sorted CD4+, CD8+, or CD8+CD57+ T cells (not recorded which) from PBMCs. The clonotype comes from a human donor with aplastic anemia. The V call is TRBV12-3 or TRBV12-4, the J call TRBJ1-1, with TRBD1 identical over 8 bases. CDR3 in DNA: TGTGCCAGCAGTGGGGACAGGTCGGAGAACACTGAAGCTTTCTTT. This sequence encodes CASSGDRSENTEAFF.